This T cell receptor beta chain was sequenced during a study of CD4 T cells in relation to SARS-CoV-2 and coronaviruses. As for this clone: What it recognizes is unknown.

Clones were sequenced by immunoSEQ multiplex PCR, and TCRdb holds only the in-frame ones, with some missing. The sample has just over 35,000 clones, 70% to 85% seen once; the top ten hold around 6.6%. V lost 6 bases and J lost 3, with 12 bases in between. Looked up from germline, CDR1 is SGHRS and CDR2 is YFSETQ. This CDR3 has 14 residues. Sequencing was carried out using naive CD4+ T cells from PBMCs, cultured in vitro. Subset noted: naive CD4+ T cells isolated by negative enrichment. This sequence was found in an adult with COVID-19. This chain links TRBV5-1 with TRBJ1-4; D gene unclear. Written as DNA, the CDR3 is TGCGCCAGCAATCCCGACGGCTCTAATGAAAAACTGTTTTTT. It encodes CASNPDGSNEKLFF.